This entry lists 20 T cell receptor beta chains sequenced from one sample in a study of cytomegalovirus exposure and HLA in healthy donors. Measured with immunoSEQ multiplex PCR; TCRdb has only the in-frame clones, and not every one. The sample has around 150,000 clones, approximately 82% seen once. The sample taken for sequencing was PBMCs. The receptors were sampled from a man aged 25-45 years in good health and CMV-seropositive.

V and J are TRBV19 and TRBJ1-1, with no clear D. Trimming left V 3 bases short and J 8 bases short, with 16 bases between. From germline, CDR1 is LNHDA and CDR2 SQIVND (reference sequence). The CDR3 has 14 residues. The CDR3 DNA reads TGTGCCAGTAGTATCCGCGGAAGACTCCCCGAAGCTTTCTTT. It is translated as CASSIRGRLPEAFF.

The rearrangement uses TRBV5-1 and TRBJ2-5; 7 nucleotides match TRBD2. This CDR3 is 14 amino acids long. J gave up 6 bases and V 6 bases, and 11 bases lay outside the gene matches. The V gene's germline CDR1 is SGHRS and CDR2 YFSETQ. The CDR3 nucleotides are TGCGCCAGCATCTCGACGGGAGGAGGGCAGACCCAGTACTTC. Residues: CASISTGGGQTQYF. Filled out from reference TRBV5-1 and TRBJ2-5, the complete variable domain reads KAGVTQTPRYLIKTRGQQVTLSCSPISGHRSVSWYQQTPGQGLQFLFEYFSETQRNKGNFPGRFSGRQFSNSRSEMNVSTLELGDSALYLCASISTGGGQTQYFGPGTRLLVL.

This chain connects TRBV6-5 to TRBJ2-5, with 9 bases fitting TRBD2. V gave up 6 bases and J gave up 4 bases; unmatched junction bases: 3. The CDR3 sequence is 13 residues long. CDR1 and CDR2 (germline): MNHEY, SVGAGI. CDR3 loop: CASRLLAGETQYF. CDR3 sequence (DNA): TGTGCCAGCAGGCTACTAGCGGGAGAGACCCAGTACTTC.

V gene TRBV6-5 combines with J gene TRBJ1-5, with D possibly being TRBD1 (5 bases). This CDR3 region has 15 residues. From germline, CDR1 is MNHEY and CDR2 SVGAGI. V shed 0 bases and J shed 6 bases, with 12 bases lying between them. In DNA, the CDR3 is TGTGCCAGCAGTTACTCGGTGGGGGGAGGTCAGCCCCAGCATTTT. Amino acids: CASSYSVGGGQPQHF.

This chain uses TRBV5-6 with TRBJ2-7; no firm D call. V was shortened by 4 bases and J by 3 bases, with 8 bases between the two germline ends. Germline V gives CDR1 SGHDT, CDR2 YYEEEE. The length of the CDR3 is 12 residues. CDR3 loop: CASSIDIYEQYF. In nucleotides, the CDR3 is TGTGCCAGCAGCATAGACATCTACGAGCAGTACTTC. The full variable domain, its missing parts supplied by reference TRBV5-6 and TRBJ2-7, is DAGVTQSPTHLIKTRGQQVTLRCSPKSGHDTVSWYQQALGQGPQFIFQYYEEEERQRGNFPDRFSGHQFPNYSSELNVNALLLGDSALYLCASSIDIYEQYFGPGTRLTVT.

The chain is built from TRBV30 and TRBJ1-1; 8 nucleotides line up with TRBD1. There are 13 residues in the CDR3. With V trimmed by 5 bases and J by 4 bases, 6 bases remained unmatched. Germline lookup yields CDR1 GTSNPN and CDR2 SVGIG (reference sequence). CDR3 protein: CAWFQGAGTEAFF. The CDR3 nucleotides are TGTGCCTGGTTCCAGGGGGCCGGCACTGAAGCTTTCTTT.

This clone was detected only a few times. The rearrangement joins TRBV6-5 to TRBJ1-1; 7 bases are a match to TRBD1. Trimming took 6 bases from V and 6 from J; bases not matched to a gene: 10. This CDR3 is built from 14 residues. Looked up from germline, CDR1 is MNHEY and CDR2 is SVGAGI. The CDR3 loop is CASSSDRISSEAFF. The CDR3 coding sequence is TGTGCCAGCAGCTCGGACAGGATAAGCTCTGAAGCTTTCTTT.

This clone was seen once. The chain combines TRBV18 with TRBJ2-1, with 9 bases that match TRBD2. Germline loops: CDR1 KGHSH, CDR2 LQKENI. The CDR3 spans 15 residues. With 4 bases clipped from V and 9 bases from J, the junction kept 10 bases outside the gene matches. The CDR3 DNA sequence: TGTGCCAGCTCACTCGGATTAGCGGGAGAGGTTGAGCAGTTCTTC. Translation gives CASSLGLAGEVEQFF.

The V and J genes are TRBV5-1 and TRBJ2-1, with D perhaps TRBD1 (5 bases). The CDR3 totals 14 residues. The V end lost 2 bases, the J end lost 5 bases, and 11 bases lay between the germline ends. CDR1 is SGHRS, CDR2 YFSETQ, per germline. Written as DNA, the CDR3 is TGCGCCAGCAGCTTTACAGGTACTCACAATGAGCAGTTCTTC. It yields the protein CASSFTGTHNEQFF.

CDR3 region: CASSLEATATQPQHF. The CDR3 region has the DNA TGTGCCAGCAGCTTAGAGGCGACAGCGACTCAGCCCCAGCATTTT. V usage is TRBV7-9 and J usage is TRBJ1-5; a weak D match, TRBD1 (5 bases). CDR3 length equals 15 residues. CDR1 SEHNR and CDR2 FQNEAQ come from the germline V gene (reference sequence). Trimming removed 1 base at V and 6 bases at J, with 13 bases between.

V usage is TRBV15 and J usage is TRBJ2-7; D might be TRBD2 (5 bases). The V gene's germline CDR1 is LNHNV and CDR2 YYDKDF (reference sequence). Trimming took off 5 bases at V and 7 bases at J, with 18 bases between the two ends. The length of the CDR3 is 14 residues. The CDR3 DNA reads as TGTGCCACCAGCCCACCGCGACGGGAAATTGAGCAGTACTTC. This encodes CATSPPRREIEQYF.

The rearrangement uses TRBV5-4 and TRBJ2-5, with no clear D. The CDR3 consists of 11 residues. Trimming shortened V by 2 bases and J by 4 bases, and 3 bases separated the two germline ends. The germline CDR1 and CDR2 sequences are SGHNT and YYREEE (reference sequence). CDR3 region: CASSFGETQYF. In DNA form, the CDR3 reads TGTGCCAGCAGCTTCGGAGAGACCCAGTACTTC.

The rearrangement links TRBV5-5 to TRBJ1-1; D remains unclear. CDR1 and CDR2 from the germline V gene are SGHKS and YYEKEE (reference sequence). The V end was cut by 7 bases, the J end by 3 bases, with 13 bases between. There are 13 residues in the CDR3. In DNA form, the CDR3 reads TGTGCCAGCCCCGGGTTATGGGACACTGAAGCTTTCTTT. Translation gives CASPGLWDTEAFF.

The chain joins TRBV29-1 to TRBJ1-1; D is possibly TRBD1 (5 bases). V dropped 7 bases and J dropped 3 bases, with 12 bases sitting between them. Per the germline V gene, CDR1 is SQVTM and CDR2 is ANQGSEA. This CDR3 is built from 12 residues. The CDR3 protein is CSGGGADTEAFF. DNA for the CDR3: TGCAGCGGGGGGGGTGCGGACACTGAAGCTTTCTTT.

The chain is built from TRBV18 and TRBJ2-7; D is perhaps TRBD2 (6 bases). The CDR3 spans 14 residues. V lost 3 bases and J lost 7, with 16 bases in between. Per the germline V gene, CDR1 is KGHSH and CDR2 is LQKENI. The CDR3 spells CASSPGLPPEEQYF. The CDR3 bases are TGTGCCAGCTCACCGGGACTTCCACCTGAGGAGCAGTACTTC.

This clone was detected only once. The chain carries TRBV29-1 and TRBJ1-1; D may be TRBD1 (5 bases). CDR3 size: 13 residues. CDR1 and CDR2 from the germline V gene are SQVTM and ANQGSEA. V was clipped by 5 bases and J by 3 bases, with 13 bases between them. CDR3 bases: TGCAGCGTTAGGGGTGACGCGGACACTGAAGCTTTCTTT. Protein sequence: CSVRGDADTEAFF.

The rearrangement joins TRBV2 to TRBJ2-3; 8 bases map to TRBD2. This CDR3 region has 15 residues. The V gene end was trimmed by 7 bases and the J gene end by 6 bases; junction bases not matched to a gene: 12. Germline assignment: CDR1 SNHLY and CDR2 FYNNEI. The CDR3 region has the DNA TGTGCCAGCACCGACGCTCGGGAGGGAGGCGATACGCAGTATTTT. Its translation: CASTDAREGGDTQYF.

The chain carries TRBV2 and TRBJ1-2; 10 positions match TRBD1. The J segment lost 4 bases and the V segment lost 6 bases, leaving 2 bases of the junction unmatched. The CDR3 contains 13 residues. Germline V gene sequence: CDR1 SNHLY, CDR2 FYNNEI. CDR3 nucleotides: TGTGCCAGCAGGTGGGACAGGGGCTATGGCTACACCTTC. Translated, it gives CASRWDRGYGYTF.

This clone was detected a few times. This CDR3 is CASPRGNTIYF. Here the CDR3 DNA reads TGTGCCAGCCCAAGGGGTAACACCATATATTTT. The chain uses TRBV19 and TRBJ1-3; TRBD1 might be the D (5 bases). Deletions cut 9 bases from V and 7 bases from J, with 10 bases between. Germline-derived CDR1 and CDR2 are LNHDA and SQIVND (reference sequence). The CDR3 consists of 11 residues.

The chain is built from TRBV5-1 and TRBJ2-3; 9 bases align to TRBD2. Trimming at V came to 0 bases and at J to 6 bases, leaving 8 bases not matched to a gene. The CDR3 loop spans 16 amino acids. Germline assignment: CDR1 SGHRS and CDR2 YFSETQ. The DNA for the CDR3 is TGCGCCAGCAGCTTGGCCGGGCTAGCGGGGAGGGATACGCAGTATTTT. Protein product: CASSLAGLAGRDTQYF.